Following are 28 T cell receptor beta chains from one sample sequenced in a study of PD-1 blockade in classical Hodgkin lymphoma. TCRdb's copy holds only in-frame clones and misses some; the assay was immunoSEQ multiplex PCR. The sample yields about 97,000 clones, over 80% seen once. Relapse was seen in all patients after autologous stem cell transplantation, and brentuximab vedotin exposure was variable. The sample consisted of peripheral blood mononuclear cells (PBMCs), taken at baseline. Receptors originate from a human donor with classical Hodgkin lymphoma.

In DNA, the CDR3 is TGCGCCAGCAGCTTGGCCGCTAGCGGGAGGGCGGCCGGGGAGCTGTTTTTT. Protein: CASSLAASGRAAGELFF. This chain joins TRBV5-1 and TRBJ2-2; 12 bases match TRBD2. Germline lookup yields CDR1 SGHRS and CDR2 YFSETQ. The CDR3 loop spans 17 amino acids. The V gene end was trimmed by 0 bases and the J gene end by 6 bases; junction bases not matched to a gene: 6.

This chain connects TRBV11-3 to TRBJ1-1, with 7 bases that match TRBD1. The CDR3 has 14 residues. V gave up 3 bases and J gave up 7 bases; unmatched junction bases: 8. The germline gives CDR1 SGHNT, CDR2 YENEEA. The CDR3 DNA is TGTGCCAGCAGCTTCCAGGGGGGAGGAGATGAAGCTTTCTTT. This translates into CASSFQGGGDEAFF.

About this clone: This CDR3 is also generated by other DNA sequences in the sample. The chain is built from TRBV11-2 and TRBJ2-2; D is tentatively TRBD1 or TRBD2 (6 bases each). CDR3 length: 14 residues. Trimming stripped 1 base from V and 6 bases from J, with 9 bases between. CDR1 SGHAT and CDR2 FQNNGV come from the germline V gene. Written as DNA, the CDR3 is TGTGCCAGCAGCTTAGGAAGGGGGGCCGGGGAGCTGTTTTTT. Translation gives CASSLGRGAGELFF.

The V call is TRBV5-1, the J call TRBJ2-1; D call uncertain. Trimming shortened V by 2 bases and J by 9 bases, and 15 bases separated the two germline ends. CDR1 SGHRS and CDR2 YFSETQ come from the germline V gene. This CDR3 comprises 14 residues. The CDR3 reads CASSFDQPLGEQFF. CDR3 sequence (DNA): TGCGCCAGCAGCTTCGACCAGCCACTGGGTGAGCAGTTCTTC.

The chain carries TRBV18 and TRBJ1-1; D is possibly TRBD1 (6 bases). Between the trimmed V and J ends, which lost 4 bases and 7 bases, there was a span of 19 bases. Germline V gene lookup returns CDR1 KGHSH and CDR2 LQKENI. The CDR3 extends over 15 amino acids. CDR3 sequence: CASSRGVWGAGEAFF. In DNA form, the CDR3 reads TGTGCCAGCTCACGGGGCGTTTGGGGGGCCGGTGAAGCTTTCTTT. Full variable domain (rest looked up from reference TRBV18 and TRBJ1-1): NAGVMQNPRHLVRRRGQEARLRCSPMKGHSHVYWYRQLPEEGLKFMVYLQKENIIDESGMPKERFSAEFPKEGPSILRIQQVVRGDSAAYFCASSRGVWGAGEAFFGQGTRLTVV.

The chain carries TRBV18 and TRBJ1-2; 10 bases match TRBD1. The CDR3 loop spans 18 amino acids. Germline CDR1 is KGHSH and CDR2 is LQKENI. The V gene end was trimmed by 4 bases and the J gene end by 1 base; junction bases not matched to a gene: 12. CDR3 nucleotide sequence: TGTGCCAGCTCACTCAACTCTCCGGGGACAGGGGATAACTATGGCTACACCTTC. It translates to CASSLNSPGTGDNYGYTF.

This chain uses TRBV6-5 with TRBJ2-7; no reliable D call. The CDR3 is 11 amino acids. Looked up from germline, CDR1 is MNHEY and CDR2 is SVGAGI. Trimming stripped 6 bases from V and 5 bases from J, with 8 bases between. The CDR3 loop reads CASRTPHEQYF. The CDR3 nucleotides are TGTGCCAGCAGGACCCCCCACGAGCAGTACTTC.

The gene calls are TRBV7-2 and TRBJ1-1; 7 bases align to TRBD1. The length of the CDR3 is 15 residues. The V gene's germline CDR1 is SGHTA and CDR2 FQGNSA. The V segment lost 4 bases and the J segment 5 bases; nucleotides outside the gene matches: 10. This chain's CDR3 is CASSSPGTDDTEAFF. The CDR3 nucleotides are TGTGCCAGCAGCTCCCCCGGGACAGACGATACTGAAGCTTTCTTT. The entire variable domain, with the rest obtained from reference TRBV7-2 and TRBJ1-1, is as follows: GAGVSQSPSNKVTEKGKDVELRCDPISGHTALYWYRQSLGQGLEFLIYFQGNSAPDKSGLPSDRFSAERTGGSVSTLTIQRTQQEDSAVYLCASSSPGTDDTEAFFGQGTRLTVV.

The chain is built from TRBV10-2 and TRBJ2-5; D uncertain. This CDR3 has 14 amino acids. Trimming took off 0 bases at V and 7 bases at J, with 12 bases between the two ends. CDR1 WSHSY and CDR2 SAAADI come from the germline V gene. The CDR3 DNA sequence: TGCGCCAGCAGTGAGTCGTTTGAAGATGGGACCCAGTACTTC. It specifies CASSESFEDGTQYF.

The chain's CDR3 is CASRSVPQGYTF. The CDR3, as DNA: TGTGCCAGCAGGTCGGTCCCCCAGGGCTACACCTTC. The chain recombines TRBV2 with TRBJ1-2, with D uncertain. Germline CDR1 SNHLY, CDR2 FYNNEI. Trimming left V 6 bases short and J 8 bases short, with 13 bases between. CDR3 length: 12 residues.

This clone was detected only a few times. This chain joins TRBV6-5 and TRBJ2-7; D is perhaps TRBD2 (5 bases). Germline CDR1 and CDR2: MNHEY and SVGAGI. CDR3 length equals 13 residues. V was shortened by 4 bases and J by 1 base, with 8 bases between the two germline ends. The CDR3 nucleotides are TGTGCCAGCAGTTTAAGCGGATCCTACGAGCAGTACTTC. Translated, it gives CASSLSGSYEQYF.

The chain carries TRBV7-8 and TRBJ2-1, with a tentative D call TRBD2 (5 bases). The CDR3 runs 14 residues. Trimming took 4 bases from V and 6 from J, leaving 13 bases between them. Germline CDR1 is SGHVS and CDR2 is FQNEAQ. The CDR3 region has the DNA TGTGCCAGCAGCTCCACCCCTAGCAGCAATGAGCAGTTCTTC. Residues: CASSSTPSSNEQFF.

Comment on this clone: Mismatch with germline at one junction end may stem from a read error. The chain's CDR3 is CTTSRSYETQYF. The DNA of the CDR3 is TGTACCACCAGCAGAAGCTATGAGACCCAGTACTTC. V usage is TRBV15 and J usage is TRBJ2-5; D call uncertain. This CDR3 has 12 amino acids. Germline CDR1 LNHNV, CDR2 YYDKDF (reference sequence).

CDR3 DNA sequence: TGTGCCAGCAGCAGACAGGTCACCGGGGAGCTGTTTTTT. This sequence encodes CASSRQVTGELFF. The V and J genes are TRBV2 and TRBJ2-2; maybe TRBD1 (6 bases). This CDR3 region has 13 residues. CDR1 is SNHLY, CDR2 FYNNEI, per germline. Trimming left V 6 bases short and J 4 bases short, with 9 bases between.

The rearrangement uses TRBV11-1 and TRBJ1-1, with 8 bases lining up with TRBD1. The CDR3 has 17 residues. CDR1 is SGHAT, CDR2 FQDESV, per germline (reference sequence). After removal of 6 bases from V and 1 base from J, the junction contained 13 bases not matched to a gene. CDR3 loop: CASSRRTGNIGNTEAFF. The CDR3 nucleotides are TGTGCCAGCAGTCGCCGGACAGGGAATATAGGGAACACTGAAGCTTTCTTT.

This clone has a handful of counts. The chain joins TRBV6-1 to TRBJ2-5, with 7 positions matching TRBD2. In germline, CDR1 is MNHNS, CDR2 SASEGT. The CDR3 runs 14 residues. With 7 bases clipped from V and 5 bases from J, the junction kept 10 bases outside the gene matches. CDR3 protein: CASTRTGTTETQYF. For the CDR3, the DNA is TGTGCCAGCACCAGGACCGGGACTACTGAGACCCAGTACTTC.

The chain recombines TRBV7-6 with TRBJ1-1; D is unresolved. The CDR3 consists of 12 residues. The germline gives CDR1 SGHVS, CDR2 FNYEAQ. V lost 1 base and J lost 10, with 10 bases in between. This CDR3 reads CASSLENGVAFF. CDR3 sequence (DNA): TGTGCCAGCAGCTTAGAGAATGGGGTAGCTTTCTTT.

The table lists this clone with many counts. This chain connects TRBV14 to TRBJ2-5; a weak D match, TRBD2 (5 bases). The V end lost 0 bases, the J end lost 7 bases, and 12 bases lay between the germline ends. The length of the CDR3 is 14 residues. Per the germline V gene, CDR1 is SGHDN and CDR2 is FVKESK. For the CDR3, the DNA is TGTGCCAGCAGCCAAGAAACGAGTCGGGGGACCCAGTACTTC. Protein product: CASSQETSRGTQYF.

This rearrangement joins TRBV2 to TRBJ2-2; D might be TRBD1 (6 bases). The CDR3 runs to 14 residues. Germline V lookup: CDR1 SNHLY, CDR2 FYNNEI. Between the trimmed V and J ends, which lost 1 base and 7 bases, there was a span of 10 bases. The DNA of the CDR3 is TGTGCCAGCAGTGAAGTACAGGGCGTCGGGGAGCTGTTTTTT. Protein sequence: CASSEVQGVGELFF.

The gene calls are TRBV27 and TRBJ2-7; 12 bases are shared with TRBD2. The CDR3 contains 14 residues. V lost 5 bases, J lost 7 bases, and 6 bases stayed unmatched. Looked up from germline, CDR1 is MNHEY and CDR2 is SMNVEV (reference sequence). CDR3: CASSLLAGGREQYF. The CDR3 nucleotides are TGTGCCAGCAGTCTTCTAGCGGGAGGGCGTGAGCAGTACTTC.

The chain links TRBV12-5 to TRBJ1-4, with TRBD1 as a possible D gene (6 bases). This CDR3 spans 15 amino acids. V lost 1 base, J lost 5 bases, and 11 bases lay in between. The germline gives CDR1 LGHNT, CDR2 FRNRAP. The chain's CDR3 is CASGLDGTQNEKLFF. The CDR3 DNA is TGTGCTAGTGGTTTGGACGGGACACAGAATGAAAAACTGTTTTTT.

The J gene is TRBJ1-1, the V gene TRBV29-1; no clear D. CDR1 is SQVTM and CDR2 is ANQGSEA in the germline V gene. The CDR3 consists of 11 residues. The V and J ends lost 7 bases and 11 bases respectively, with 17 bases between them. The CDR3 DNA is TGCAGCGCGGGGTGGGTTGTCGCGGCTTTCTTT. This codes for CSAGWVVAAFF. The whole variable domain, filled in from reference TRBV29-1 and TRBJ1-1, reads SAVISQKPSRDICQRGTSLTIQCQVDSQVTMMFWYRQQPGQSLTLIATANQGSEATYESGFVIDKFPISRPNLTFSTLTVSNMSPEDSSIYLCSAGWVVAAFFGQGTRLTVV.

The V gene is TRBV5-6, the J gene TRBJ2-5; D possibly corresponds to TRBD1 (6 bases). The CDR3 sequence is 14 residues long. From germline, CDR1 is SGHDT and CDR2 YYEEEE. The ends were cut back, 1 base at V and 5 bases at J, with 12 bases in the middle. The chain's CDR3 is CASSLQGRSETQYF. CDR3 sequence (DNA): TGTGCCAGCAGCTTGCAGGGGCGAAGTGAGACCCAGTACTTC.

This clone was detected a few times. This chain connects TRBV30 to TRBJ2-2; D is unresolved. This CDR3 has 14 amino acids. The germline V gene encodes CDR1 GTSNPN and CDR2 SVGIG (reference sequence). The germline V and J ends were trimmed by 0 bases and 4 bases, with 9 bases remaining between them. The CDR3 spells CAWSVLIGTGELFF. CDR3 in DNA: TGTGCCTGGAGTGTATTAATAGGCACCGGGGAGCTGTTTTTT.

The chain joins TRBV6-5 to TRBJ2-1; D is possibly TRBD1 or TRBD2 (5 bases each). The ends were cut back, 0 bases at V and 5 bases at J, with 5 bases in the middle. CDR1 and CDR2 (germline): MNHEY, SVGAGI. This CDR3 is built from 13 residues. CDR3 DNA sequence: TGTGCCAGCAGTTACTCGGGGGACAATGAGCAGTTCTTC. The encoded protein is CASSYSGDNEQFF.

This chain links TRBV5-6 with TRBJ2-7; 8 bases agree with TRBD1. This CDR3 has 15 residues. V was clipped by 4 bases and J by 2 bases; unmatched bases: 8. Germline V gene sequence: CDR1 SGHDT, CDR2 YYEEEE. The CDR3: CASSRPRGQAYEQYF. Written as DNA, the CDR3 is TGTGCCAGCAGCCGCCCGAGGGGACAGGCCTACGAGCAGTACTTC.

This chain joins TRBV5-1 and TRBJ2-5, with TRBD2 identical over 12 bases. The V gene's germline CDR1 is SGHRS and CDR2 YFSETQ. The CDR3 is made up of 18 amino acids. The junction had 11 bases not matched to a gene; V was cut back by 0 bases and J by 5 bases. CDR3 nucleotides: TGCGCCAGCAGCTTGGGTGGGCCAGCTAGCGGGAGGGCGGAGACCCAGTACTTC. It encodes CASSLGGPASGRAETQYF.

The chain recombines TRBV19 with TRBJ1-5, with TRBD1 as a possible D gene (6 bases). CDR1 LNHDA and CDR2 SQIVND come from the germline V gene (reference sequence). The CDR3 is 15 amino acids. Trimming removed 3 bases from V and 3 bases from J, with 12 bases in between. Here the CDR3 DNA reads TGTGCCAGTAGTATTTCGGACAGAACCAATCAGCCCCAGCATTTT. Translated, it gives CASSISDRTNQPQHF.